This T cell receptor beta chain derives from a study of OX40 agonist ivuxolimab in advanced cancers. This clone was recorded once. Trimming shortened V by 7 bases and J by 4 bases, and 4 bases separated the two germline ends. Germline values: CDR1 LNHDA, CDR2 SQIVND (reference sequence). The CDR3 has 10 residues. Here immunoSEQ multiplex PCR was the method, and the copy in TCRdb shows in-frame clones only, minus some. This sample has under 50,000 clones, with roughly 88% found just once. The sequence derives from an adult with an advanced solid tumor such as melanoma, head and neck, liver or kidney cancer. The chain combines TRBV19 with TRBJ1-2; D unresolved. This sample comprised CD4+ or CD8+ T cells sorted from blood, obtained in a trial of the OX40 agonist ivuxolimab. CDR3 nucleotide sequence: TGTGCCAGTAACAGCTATGGCTACACCTTC. Residues: CASNSYGYTF.